Detailed here is one TCR beta chain. Repertoires were generated with immunoSEQ multiplex PCR, while TCRdb's copy carries only in-frame clones and drops some. The sample lists 150,000 to 200,000 clones; 80% to 85% were seen once. The data belong to a study of cytomegalovirus exposure and HLA in healthy donors. CDR1 is SGHNT and CDR2 is YENEEA in the germline V gene. This CDR3 spans 15 amino acids. The ends lost 5 bases at V and 4 bases at J; junction bases unmatched: 3. Source material: PBMCs. This receptor was taken from a woman between 18 and 29 years old in good health and CMV-seropositive. This rearrangement joins TRBV11-3 to TRBJ2-5, with TRBD2 matching over 14 bases. The CDR3: CASSPGTSGGETQYF. For the CDR3, the DNA is TGTGCCAGCAGCCCTGGGACTAGCGGGGGAGAGACCCAGTACTTC.